Shown below are 31 T cell receptor beta chains from a single sample sequenced in a study of cytomegalovirus exposure and HLA in healthy donors. Sequenced by immunoSEQ multiplex PCR; TCRdb stores in-frame clones only, minus some. Of approximately 150,000 clones in the sample, 84% were seen once. Source material: PBMCs. Receptor source: a man under 40 in good health and CMV-seropositive.

The J gene is TRBJ2-2, the V gene TRBV21-1; the table gives TRBD2 as D, unverified against the DNA. TRBV21-1 has pseudogene status. The CDR3 runs to 17 residues. CDR3 amino acids: CASSKVASEEVSGELFF. The CDR3 region has the DNA TGTGCCAGCAGCAAAGTCGCTAGCGAGGAGGTATCCGGGGAGCTGTTTTTT.

On this clone: The junction differs from germline at one of its ends, possibly a read error. The rearrangement links TRBV2 to TRBJ2-1; 12 bases line up with TRBD2. CDR3 length equals 14 residues. Per the germline V gene, CDR1 is SNHLY and CDR2 is FYNNEI. The CDR3, as DNA: TGTGCCAGCAGTGAAGCCCTAGCGGGAGGGTTTGTGGTCTTC. Its protein is CASSEALAGGFVVF.

The rearrangement uses TRBV7-6 and TRBJ1-1; 7 bases align to TRBD1. CDR1 and CDR2 (germline): SGHVS, FNYEAQ. The CDR3 loop spans 14 amino acids. V lost 6 bases, J lost 4 bases, and 8 bases stayed unmatched. The CDR3 DNA follows: TGTGCCAGCAGATCGATTAGGGGGCGCACTGAAGCTTTCTTT. This codes for CASRSIRGRTEAFF.

The V call is TRBV4-3, the J call TRBJ1-6; 7 positions agree with TRBD1. CDR3 length equals 15 residues. Germline V lookup: CDR1 LGHNA, CDR2 YSLEER. With 3 bases clipped from V and 7 bases from J, the junction kept 6 bases outside the gene matches. CDR3 loop: CASSQQGVVNSPLHF. The CDR3 bases are TGCGCCAGCAGCCAGCAGGGGGTCGTGAATTCACCCCTCCACTTT.

The chain has TRBV6-1 and TRBJ1-4, with 8 bases that match TRBD1. J gave up 1 base and V 5 bases, and 3 bases lay outside the gene matches. This CDR3 comprises 15 residues. CDR1 and CDR2 (germline): MNHNS, SASEGT. The CDR3 DNA reads as TGTGCCAGCAGTACGGACAGGGAAACTAATGAAAAACTGTTTTTT. This translates into CASSTDRETNEKLFF.

The rearrangement uses TRBV7-8 and TRBJ1-1, with D tentatively TRBD1 (5 bases). V was shortened by 4 bases and J by 2 bases, with 11 bases between the two germline ends. Germline-derived CDR1 and CDR2 are SGHVS and FQNEAQ. This CDR3 is built from 14 residues. CDR3 coding DNA: TGTGCCAGCAGCTCCAGGGAAGGCAACACTGAAGCTTTCTTT. Its protein is CASSSREGNTEAFF.

V gene TRBV11-2 combines with J gene TRBJ2-7; D not certain. This CDR3 spans 15 amino acids. V lost 2 bases, J lost 0 bases, and 11 bases lay in between. CDR1 is SGHAT, CDR2 FQNNGV, per germline. CDR3 nucleotide sequence: TGTGCCAGCAGCTTAACCAGGAAGAGCTCCTACGAGCAGTACTTC. Amino acids: CASSLTRKSSYEQYF.

CDR3 protein: CASPEWAEETQYF. DNA of the CDR3: TGTGCCAGCCCTGAGTGGGCCGAGGAGACCCAGTACTTC. This chain uses TRBV2 with TRBJ2-5; unclear D gene. Germline CDR1 reads SNHLY; CDR2 reads FYNNEI. The CDR3 is 13 amino acids. Between the trimmed V and J ends, which lost 8 bases and 5 bases, there was a span of 15 bases.

DNA for the CDR3: TGTGCCAGCTCACCCGCCGGGACAGAGACAGATACGCAGTATTTT. Protein product: CASSPAGTETDTQYF. The chain couples TRBV18 to TRBJ2-3, with 7 bases aligning to TRBD1. With V trimmed by 3 bases and J by 3 bases, 6 bases remained unmatched. CDR1 and CDR2 (germline): KGHSH, LQKENI. This CDR3 spans 15 amino acids.

The chain links TRBV28 to TRBJ1-2; D is unclear. V lost 5 bases to trimming and J lost 4 bases, with 14 bases between them. The CDR3 totals 14 residues. CDR1 and CDR2 (germline): MDHEN, SYDVKM. CDR3 nucleotide sequence: TGTGCCAGCAGTCAGTTATCTCAATCCTATGGCTACACCTTC. Its protein is CASSQLSQSYGYTF.

The gene calls are TRBV27 and TRBJ1-6; 7 nucleotides match TRBD1. The V and J ends lost 1 base and 9 bases, in that order; junction bases with no gene match: 9. This CDR3 has 16 amino acids. Germline loops: CDR1 MNHEY, CDR2 SMNVEV (reference sequence). CDR3 DNA: TGTGCCAGCAGTTTATTAGGGGGACAGAGGGCTTCACCCCTCCACTTT. The encoded protein is CASSLLGGQRASPLHF.

This clone has only one observation. The rearrangement joins TRBV27 to TRBJ2-3; possible D gene TRBD1, 5 bases. Germline CDR1 reads MNHEY; CDR2 reads SMNVEV (reference sequence). Trimming stripped 3 bases from V and 6 bases from J, with 22 bases between. The CDR3 has 17 amino acids. The CDR3 DNA reads TGTGCCAGCAGTTTTACGTTCAGGCAGGGTGGGAAGGATACGCAGTATTTT. It specifies CASSFTFRQGGKDTQYF.

This chain connects TRBV19 to TRBJ1-6; D is unclear. Germline CDR1 LNHDA, CDR2 SQIVND (reference sequence). Trimming left V 3 bases short and J 9 bases short, with 15 bases between. The CDR3 spans 15 residues. DNA of the CDR3: TGTGCCAGTAGTATCCGGGAATTGGGGAGTTCACCCCTCCACTTT. Its translation: CASSIRELGSSPLHF.

The gene calls are TRBV30 and TRBJ2-7; tentative D call: TRBD1 (6 bases). The CDR3 consists of 15 residues. Between the trimmed V and J ends, which lost 3 bases and 4 bases, there was a span of 19 bases. Germline loops: CDR1 GTSNPN, CDR2 SVGIG (reference sequence). The CDR3 sequence is CAWSQNRGGGYEQYF. The DNA of the CDR3 is TGTGCCTGGAGCCAAAACCGAGGGGGTGGGTACGAGCAGTACTTC. Full variable domain (missing parts from reference TRBV30 and TRBJ2-7): SQTIHQWPATLVQPVGSPLSLECTVEGTSNPNLYWYRQAAGRGLQLLFYSVGIGQISSEVPQNLSASRPQDRQFILSSKKLLLSDSGFYLCAWSQNRGGGYEQYFGPGTRLTVT.

This clone was observed at least ten times. V is TRBV5-4 and J is TRBJ1-5, with TRBD1 as a possible D gene (6 bases). Germline V gene sequence: CDR1 SGHNT, CDR2 YYREEE (reference sequence). The ends were cut back, 1 base at V and 4 bases at J, with 6 bases in the middle. CDR3 length: 13 residues. The CDR3 region has the DNA TGTGCCAGCAGCTTGACAGGGAATCAGCCCCAGCATTTT. Its translation: CASSLTGNQPQHF.

The chain employs TRBV30 and TRBJ1-5; 9 nucleotides line up with TRBD1. This CDR3 has 14 amino acids. The germline V gene encodes CDR1 GTSNPN and CDR2 SVGIG (reference sequence). The ends lost 5 bases at V and 4 bases at J; junction bases unmatched: 6. DNA for the CDR3: TGTGCCTGGTCTGGGACAGGGCCAAATCAGCCCCAGCATTTT. As protein: CAWSGTGPNQPQHF.

CDR3 DNA sequence: TGTGCCAGCAGTTCGGGACAGCCCCCTTATAATTCACCCCTCCACTTT. Its translation: CASSSGQPPYNSPLHF. The chain recombines TRBV6-5 with TRBJ1-6, with 7 bases lining up with TRBD1. Germline CDR1 reads MNHEY; CDR2 reads SVGAGI. CDR3 length: 16 amino acids. The J segment lost 4 bases and the V segment lost 4 bases, leaving 7 bases of the junction unmatched.

This clone has more than one count but fewer than ten. V gene TRBV5-1 combines with J gene TRBJ2-7; TRBD2 might be the D (6 bases). The CDR3 consists of 15 residues. V was pared by 0 bases and J by 0 bases, with 10 bases between. Germline V CDR1 and CDR2: SGHRS, YFSETQ. The CDR3 region has the DNA TGCGCCAGCAGCTTGGGTGGAGGGACCTCCTACGAGCAGTACTTC. Translation gives CASSLGGGTSYEQYF.

The V gene is TRBV7-9, the J gene TRBJ2-3; 12 bases fit TRBD2. V lost 1 base, J lost 6 bases, and 8 bases stayed unmatched. Germline-derived CDR1 and CDR2 are SEHNR and FQNEAQ (reference sequence). The CDR3 runs to 17 residues. The CDR3 loop is CASSLDPSGGGSDTQYF. CDR3 nucleotides: TGTGCCAGCAGCTTAGACCCTAGCGGGGGGGGTTCGGATACGCAGTATTTT.

The chain uses TRBV2 and TRBJ1-2; D possibly corresponds to TRBD1 (6 bases). The CDR3 is made up of 16 amino acids. CDR1 is SNHLY and CDR2 is FYNNEI in the germline V gene. V lost 3 bases, J lost 1 base, and 15 bases lay in between. The CDR3 is CASSDLDRNLNYGYTF. The CDR3 nucleotides are TGTGCCAGCAGTGACCTTGACAGGAACCTTAACTATGGCTACACCTTC.

The chain carries TRBV20-1 and TRBJ2-5, with D unclear. The CDR3 has 11 amino acids. Trimming took 2 bases from V and 5 from J, leaving 6 bases between them. Per germline, CDR1 DFQATT and CDR2 SNEGSKA (reference sequence). The CDR3 loop reads CSARSRETQYF. In DNA, the CDR3 is TGCAGTGCTAGATCTCGGGAGACCCAGTACTTC.

This chain joins TRBV4-3 and TRBJ1-3; D not resolved. V shed 1 base and J shed 4 bases, with 8 bases lying between them. The CDR3 runs 14 residues. CDR1 is LGHNA and CDR2 is YSLEER in the germline V gene. CDR3 amino acids: CASSQGRAGNTIYF. Written as DNA, the CDR3 is TGCGCCAGCAGCCAAGGTAGAGCGGGAAACACCATATATTTT.

The chain is built from TRBV7-3 and TRBJ1-1; D possibly corresponds to TRBD1 (5 bases). The germline V gene has CDR1 SGHTA and CDR2 FQGTGA. The germline V and J ends were trimmed by 5 bases and 4 bases, with 14 bases remaining between them. This CDR3 has 14 amino acids. DNA for the CDR3: TGTGCCAGCAGCCGGGATGGGAGGGGCACTGAAGCTTTCTTT. Residues: CASSRDGRGTEAFF.

As for this clone: At one boundary the junction diverges from the germline segment, which might be a read error. J is TRBJ2-7 and V is TRBV10-3; D is possibly TRBD1 (7 bases). This CDR3 has 13 amino acids. Germline V gives CDR1 ENHRY, CDR2 SYGVKD. Here the CDR3 DNA reads TGTGCCAGCAGTTACTCGTTAGGCGGGACAGTGGACTTC. This translates into CASSYSLGGTVDF.

The rearrangement uses TRBV5-1 and TRBJ2-5; 14 nucleotides align to TRBD2. The germline V gene encodes CDR1 SGHRS and CDR2 YFSETQ. This CDR3 has 15 residues. J gave up 4 bases and V 4 bases, and 3 bases lay outside the gene matches. CDR3 region: CASSPGTSGGETQYF. CDR3 sequence (DNA): TGCGCCAGCAGCCCGGGGACTAGCGGGGGAGAGACCCAGTACTTC.

This clone has a handful of counts. The chain has TRBV28 and TRBJ1-2; TRBD1 agrees at 10 bases. This CDR3 has 14 amino acids. The germline CDR1 and CDR2 sequences are MDHEN and SYDVKM. J gave up 7 bases and V 10 bases, and 12 bases lay outside the gene matches. CDR3 bases: TGTGCCACCTTCCTCCGGGACAGGGGAATTGGCTACACCTTC. It specifies CATFLRDRGIGYTF.

The chain employs TRBV19 and TRBJ2-1, with D possibly TRBD2 on 6 matching bases. Trimming shortened V by 0 bases and J by 0 bases, and 12 bases separated the two germline ends. CDR1 LNHDA and CDR2 SQIVND come from the germline V gene (reference sequence). The CDR3 has 17 amino acids. CDR3 coding DNA: TGTGCCAGTAGTATAGATCATTGGCGGGACTCCTACAATGAGCAGTTCTTC. Protein: CASSIDHWRDSYNEQFF.

This clone occurred once. V gene TRBV13 combines with J gene TRBJ2-2, with TRBD2 matching over 11 bases. Germline-derived CDR1 and CDR2 are PRHDT and FYEKMQ (reference sequence). With V trimmed by 5 bases and J by 2 bases, 4 bases remained unmatched. This CDR3 region has 16 residues. In DNA, the CDR3 is TGTGCCAGCAGCCCGGGACTAGCGGATAACACCGGGGAGCTGTTTTTT. It specifies CASSPGLADNTGELFF.

In its sample, this clone was seen once. This chain links TRBV6-1 with TRBJ1-5, with D possibly being TRBD1 (5 bases). The CDR3 has 17 residues. The germline CDR1 and CDR2 sequences are MNHNS and SASEGT. The germline V and J ends were trimmed by 3 bases and 6 bases, with 21 bases remaining between them. CDR3: CASSDLFGQGRVQPQHF. The CDR3 coding sequence is TGTGCCAGCAGTGACCTCTTCGGGCAGGGTCGCGTTCAGCCCCAGCATTTT.

This chain connects TRBV6-5 to TRBJ2-3; 7 bases fit TRBD2. Trimming removed 0 bases from V and 2 bases from J; junction bases left unmatched: 5. Germline CDR1 and CDR2: MNHEY and SVGAGI. The CDR3 runs to 16 residues. The CDR3 reads CASSYSGSGYTDTQYF. In DNA form, the CDR3 reads TGTGCCAGCAGTTACTCTGGTAGCGGGTACACAGATACGCAGTATTTT.

The chain combines TRBV11-2 with TRBJ2-1, with D possibly matching TRBD2 (6 bases). The CDR3 loop spans 15 amino acids. The germline V gene encodes CDR1 SGHAT and CDR2 FQNNGV. Deletions cut 0 bases from V and 8 bases from J, with 14 bases between. The CDR3 bases are TGTGCCAGCAGCTTAGACGGGGGACGGGATTATGAGCAGTTCTTC. This translates into CASSLDGGRDYEQFF.